This T cell receptor (beta chain) was obtained from a study of blood T cell repertoires in COVID-19 (dated by TCRdb to between 2020 and 2021). Regarding the complete study: Samples covering the acute and convalescent phases of COVID-19 were provided by collaborators in the United States, Italy and Spain. HLA class I and class II types, where available, came from metadata supplied by the sample provider rather than from assay-based typing. The repertoires were made available in a free public database intended to serve as a resource for research on the immune response to SARS-CoV-2. Subjects who had been exposed to COVID-19, were actively infected with it, or had recovered from it provided the deeply sampled blood TCRbeta repertoires that made up the dataset. Samples came from the ongoing ImmuneRACE study (first 160 participants) plus 1,254 subjects from 6 global collaborators. The prospective study material was composed of cDNA or gDNA derived from T cells, B-cell-depleted T cells, or PBMCs. A de-identified subject ID, COVID-19 status, age in years and sex were almost always included in the sample metadata.

The collaborating institutions used their own protocols to collect whole blood in K2EDTA tubes. For TCRbeta analysis, collaborator samples were shipped as frozen whole blood, as isolated PBMCs, or as DNA extracted from either sample type. TCRbeta CDR3 regions were amplified from genomic DNA using the immunoSEQ Assay, a bias-controlled multiplex PCR. The paper's data handling went like this. The number of nucleated cells in each sample was estimated from the amplification of reference gene primers within the assay. To quantify the absolute abundance of each unique TCRbeta CDR3 rearrangement, sequence reads were collapsed and filtered. Productive Simpson clonality was computed per sample as the square root of Simpson's diversity index over productive rearrangements. TCRdb stores this immuneACCESS table with in-frame sequences only. Part of the clones is absent; in the studies checked, under half of the shortfall reflects unresolved V genes, and no reason is known for the rest. V, J and clone size were drawn from that table, and D and trimming were deduced from the DNA. The sample records about 44,000 clones, around 82% of which are singletons. The ten largest clones add up to over 4% of the sample.

This clone was recorded a few times. The antigen it recognizes is unknown. Qualities for individual bases were not recorded, and no much larger clone is one base off. What the work shows at the level of the full study, not this receptor alone: The amount of clinical and demographic metadata varied by source and participant and was provided uncurated.

The source material was peripheral blood. This clonotype was obtained from an older woman with acute or convalescent COVID-19.

The bases read TGTGCCAGCTCACCACGGGACAGGGGCACCTACGAGCAGTACTTC. This codes for CASSPRDRGTYEQYF. The chain was built from TRBV18 and TRBJ2-7; TRBD1 aligns with 10 central bases. V ends up 1 base short and J 2 bases short, with an unmatched junction base count of 2. The CDR3 has 15 amino acids, counting the end cysteine and phenylalanine. The DNA shown is the 45-base CDR3, in frame from base 1. CDR1 and CDR2, looked up from the germline V gene, are KGHSH and LQKENI.